The clone carrying this T cell receptor beta chain was observed a few times. These data belong to a study of blood T cell repertoires in COVID-19. With V trimmed by 5 bases and J by 7 bases, 11 bases remained unmatched. Germline V lookup: CDR1 MGHRA, CDR2 YSYEKL. The CDR3 length is 15 residues. TCRdb's table, derived via immunoSEQ multiplex PCR, lists solely in-frame clones and lacks some. Seen here are about 280,000 clones, approximately 86% observed once, and the top ten hold approximately 2%. The genes are TRBV4-1 and TRBJ1-5, with 7 bases aligning to TRBD1. The TCR comes from a woman aged 30 to 39 who had recovered from COVID-19. Sample: peripheral blood. The CDR3 bases are TGCGCCAGCAGCGGTTCAGACAGGGTAGGACAGCCCCAGCATTTT. Protein product: CASSGSDRVGQPQHF.